This TCR beta chain was captured in a study of blood T cell repertoires in COVID-19 (dated by TCRdb to 2019 to 2021). Regarding the study in general: Collaborator samples came from the United States, Italy and Spain and covered acute and convalescent phases of COVID-19. The prospective study material was composed of cDNA or gDNA derived from T cells, B-cell-depleted T cells, or PBMCs. The repertoires were made available in a free public database intended to serve as a resource for research on the immune response to SARS-CoV-2. HLA class I and class II types, where available, came from metadata supplied by the sample provider rather than from assay-based typing. Samples came from the ongoing ImmuneRACE study (first 160 participants) plus 1,254 subjects from 6 global collaborators. Nearly every sample came with metadata listing a de-identified subject ID, COVID-19 status, age in years and sex. Subjects who had been exposed to COVID-19, were actively infected with it, or had recovered from it provided the deeply sampled blood TCRbeta repertoires that made up the dataset.

Overall results and qualifications from the work: How much clinical and demographic metadata was included differed by source and by participant, and the metadata was provided uncurated.

Notes on this clone: Its antigen is not yet known. Base qualities are missing; no much larger clone stands one base away.

In the prospective study, participants were roughly 18 to 100 years old, resided in around 25 geographic areas of the United States, and were enrolled through a virtual design. Cohort assignment in the prospective study relied on participant-reported clinical history from a screening survey and a study questionnaire. In the prospective study, mobile phlebotomists collected whole blood, serum and a nasopharyngeal or oropharyngeal swab from each participant. Prospective study participants could optionally give additional blood draws and questionnaires over an approximately 2-month period. Prospective study blood samples were shipped either frozen or at room temperature before DNA extraction. The CDR3 runs 13 amino acids, cysteine and phenylalanine included. Of the read, only the CDR3 DNA is kept; its 39 bases are in frame from base 1. V gives up 3 bases and J gives up 4 bases, and the segment between their germline ends measures 8 bases. The germline V gene supplies CDR1 SGHAT and CDR2 FQNNGV.

The immunoSEQ Assay, a bias-controlled multiplex PCR, was used to amplify TCRbeta CDR3 regions from genomic DNA. For the original study's pipeline: The number of nucleated cells in each sample was estimated from the amplification of reference gene primers within the assay. Sequence reads were collapsed and filtered to measure the absolute abundance of every unique TCRbeta CDR3 rearrangement. For each sample, productive Simpson clonality was calculated by taking the square root of Simpson's diversity index across productive rearrangements. What TCRdb holds here is the immuneACCESS table cut down to in-frame rearrangements. Part of the clones is not present; checked against another copy, under half of the missing clones reflect an unresolved V gene, and the others are unexplained. V and J calls plus clone size are reproduced from that table; the DNA served to infer D and trimming. The sample contains about 190,000 clones, 76% of them found a single time. The ten largest clones represent roughly a sixth of the sample.

This sequence uses TRBV11-2 and TRBJ2-3; the D segment cannot be called with confidence. Sequencing was carried out using PBMCs or T cells enriched from blood (not recorded which). The receptor was derived from a woman aged 45-59 years with acute COVID-19. The nucleotide sequence reads as follows: TGTGCCAGCAGCTTTCGAGGATCAGATACGCAGTATTTT. Translated, this gives CASSFRGSDTQYF. The CDR3, completed at both ends by the reference TRBV11-2 and TRBJ2-3 genes, gives the full variable domain EAGVAQSPRYKIIEKRQSVAFWCNPISGHATLYWYQQILGQGPKLLIQFQNNGVVDDSQLPKDRFSAERLKGVDSTLKIQPAKLEDSAVYLCASSFRGSDTQYFGPGTRLTVL.